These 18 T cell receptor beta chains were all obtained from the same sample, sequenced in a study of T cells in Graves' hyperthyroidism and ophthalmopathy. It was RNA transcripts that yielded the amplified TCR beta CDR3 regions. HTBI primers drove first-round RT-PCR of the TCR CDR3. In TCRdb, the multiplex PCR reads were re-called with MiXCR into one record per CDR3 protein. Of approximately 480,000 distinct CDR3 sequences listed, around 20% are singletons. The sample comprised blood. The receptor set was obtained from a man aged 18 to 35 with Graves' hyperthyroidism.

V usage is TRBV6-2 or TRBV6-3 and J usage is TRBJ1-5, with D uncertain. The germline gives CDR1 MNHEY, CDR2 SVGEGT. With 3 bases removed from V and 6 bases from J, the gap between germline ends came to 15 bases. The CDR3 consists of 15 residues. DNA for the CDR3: TGTGCCAGCAGTTATCTATCGCGGAGGACTCAGCCCCAGCATTTT. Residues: CASSYLSRRTQPQHF.

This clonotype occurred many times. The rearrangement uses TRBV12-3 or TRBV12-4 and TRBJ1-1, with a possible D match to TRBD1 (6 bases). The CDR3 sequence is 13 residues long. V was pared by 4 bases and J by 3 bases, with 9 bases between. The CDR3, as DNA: TGTGCCAGCAGTTGGAACAGGGACACTGAAGCTTTCTTT. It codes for CASSWNRDTEAFF.

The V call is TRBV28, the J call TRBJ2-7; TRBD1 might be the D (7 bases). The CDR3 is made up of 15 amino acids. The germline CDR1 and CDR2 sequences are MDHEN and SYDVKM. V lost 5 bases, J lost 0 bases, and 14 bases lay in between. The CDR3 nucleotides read TGTGCCAGCAGTCCGGGGGACAGTTCCTCCTACGAGCAGTACTTC. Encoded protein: CASSPGDSSSYEQYF.

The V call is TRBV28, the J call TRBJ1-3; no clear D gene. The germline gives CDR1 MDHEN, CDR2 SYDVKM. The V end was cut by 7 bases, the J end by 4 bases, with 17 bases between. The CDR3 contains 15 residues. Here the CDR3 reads CASTFSRAGGNTIYF. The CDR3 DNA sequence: TGTGCCAGCACTTTCTCACGGGCGGGGGGAAACACCATATATTTT.

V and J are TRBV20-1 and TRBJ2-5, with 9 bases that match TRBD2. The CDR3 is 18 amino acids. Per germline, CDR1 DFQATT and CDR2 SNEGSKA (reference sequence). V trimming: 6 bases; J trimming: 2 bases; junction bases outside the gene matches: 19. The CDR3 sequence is CSAHRSVAGDRTQETQYF. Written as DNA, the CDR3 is TGCAGTGCCCACCGGTCAGTAGCGGGAGACCGCACGCAAGAGACCCAGTACTTC.

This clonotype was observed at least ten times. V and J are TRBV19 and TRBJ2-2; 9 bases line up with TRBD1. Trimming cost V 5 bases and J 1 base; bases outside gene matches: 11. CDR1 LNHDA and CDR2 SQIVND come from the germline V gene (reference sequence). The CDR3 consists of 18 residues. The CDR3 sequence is CASSARDRVTLNTGELFF. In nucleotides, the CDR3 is TGTGCCAGTAGTGCCAGGGACAGGGTAACATTGAACACCGGGGAGCTGTTTTTT.

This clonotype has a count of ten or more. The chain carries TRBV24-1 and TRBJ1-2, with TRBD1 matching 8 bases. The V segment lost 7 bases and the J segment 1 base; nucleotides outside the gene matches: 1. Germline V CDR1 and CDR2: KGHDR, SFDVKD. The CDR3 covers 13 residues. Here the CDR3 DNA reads TGTGCCACCAGGGGACAGGATAACTATGGCTACACCTTC. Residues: CATRGQDNYGYTF.

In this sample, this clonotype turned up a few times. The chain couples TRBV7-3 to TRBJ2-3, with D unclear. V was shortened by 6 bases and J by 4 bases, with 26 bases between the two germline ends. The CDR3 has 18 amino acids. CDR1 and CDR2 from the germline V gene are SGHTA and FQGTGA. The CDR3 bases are TGTGCCAGCAGTTTCGAGCTGGCAGGCCAAAAGTTCCCAGATACGCAGTATTTT. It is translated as CASSFELAGQKFPDTQYF. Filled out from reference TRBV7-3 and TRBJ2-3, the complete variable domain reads GAGVSQTPSNKVTEKGKYVELRCDPISGHTALYWYRQSLGQGPEFLIYFQGTGAADDSGLPNDRFFAVRPEGSVSTLKIQRTERGDSAVYLCASSFELAGQKFPDTQYFGPGTRLTVL.

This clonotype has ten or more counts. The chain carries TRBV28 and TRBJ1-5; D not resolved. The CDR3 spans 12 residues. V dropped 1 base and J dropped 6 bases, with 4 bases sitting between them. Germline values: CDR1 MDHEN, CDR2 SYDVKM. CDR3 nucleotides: TGTGCCAGCAGTTTATTAGTTCAGCCCCAGCATTTT. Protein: CASSLLVQPQHF.

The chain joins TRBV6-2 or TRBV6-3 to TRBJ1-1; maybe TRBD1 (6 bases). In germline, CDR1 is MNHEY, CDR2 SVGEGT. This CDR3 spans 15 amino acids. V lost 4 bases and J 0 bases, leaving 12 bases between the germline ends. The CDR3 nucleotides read TGTGCCAGCAGTTCCCGACAGGCTCTGAACACTGAAGCTTTCTTT. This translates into CASSSRQALNTEAFF.

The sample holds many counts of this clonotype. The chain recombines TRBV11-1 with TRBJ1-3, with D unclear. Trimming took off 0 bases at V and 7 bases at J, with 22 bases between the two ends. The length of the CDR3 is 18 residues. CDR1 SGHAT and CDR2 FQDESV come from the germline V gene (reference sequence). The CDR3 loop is CASSLALSWTSVDNTIYF. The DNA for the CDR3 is TGTGCCAGCAGCTTAGCGCTTTCCTGGACCTCCGTGGACAACACCATATATTTT. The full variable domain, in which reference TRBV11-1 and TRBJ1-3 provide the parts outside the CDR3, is EAEVAQSPRYKITEKSQAVAFWCDPISGHATLYWYRQILGQGPELLVQFQDESVVDDSQLPKDRFSAERLKGVDSTLKIQPAELGDSAMYLCASSLALSWTSVDNTIYFGEGSWLTVV.

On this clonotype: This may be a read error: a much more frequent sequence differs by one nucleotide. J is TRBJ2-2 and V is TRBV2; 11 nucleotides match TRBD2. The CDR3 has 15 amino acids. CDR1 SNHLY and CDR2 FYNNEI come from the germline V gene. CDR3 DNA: TGTGCCAGCATCGGGACTAGCGGCCCCTTGGGGGAGCTGTGTTTT. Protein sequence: CASIGTSGPLGELCF.

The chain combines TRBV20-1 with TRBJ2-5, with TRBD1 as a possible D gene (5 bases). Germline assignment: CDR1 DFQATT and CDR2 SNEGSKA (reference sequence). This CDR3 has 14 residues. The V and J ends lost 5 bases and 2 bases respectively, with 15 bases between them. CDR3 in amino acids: CSALPDTFQETQYF. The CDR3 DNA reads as TGCAGTGCTCTCCCGGACACCTTTCAAGAGACCCAGTACTTC.

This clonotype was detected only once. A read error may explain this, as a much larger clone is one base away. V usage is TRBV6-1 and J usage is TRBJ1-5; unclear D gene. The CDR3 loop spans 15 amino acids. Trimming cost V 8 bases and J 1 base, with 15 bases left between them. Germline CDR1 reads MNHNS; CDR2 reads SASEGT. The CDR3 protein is CASGPHSGSNQPQHF. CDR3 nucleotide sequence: TGTGCCAGCGGTCCCCACAGTGGGAGCAATCAGCCCCAGCATTTT.

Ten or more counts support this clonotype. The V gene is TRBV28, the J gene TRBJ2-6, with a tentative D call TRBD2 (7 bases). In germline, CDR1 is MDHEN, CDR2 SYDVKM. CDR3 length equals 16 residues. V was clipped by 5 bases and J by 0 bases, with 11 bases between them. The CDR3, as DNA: TGTGCCAGCAGTAGCGGGACAACCTCTGGGGCCAACGTCCTGACTTTC. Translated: CASSSGTTSGANVLTF.

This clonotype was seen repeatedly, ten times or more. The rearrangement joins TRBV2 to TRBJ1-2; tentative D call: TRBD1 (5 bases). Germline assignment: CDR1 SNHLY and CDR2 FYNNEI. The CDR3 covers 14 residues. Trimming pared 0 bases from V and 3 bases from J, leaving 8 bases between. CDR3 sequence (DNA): TGTGCCAGCAGTGAAGCGCGGGACTACTATGGCTACACCTTC. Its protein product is CASSEARDYYGYTF.

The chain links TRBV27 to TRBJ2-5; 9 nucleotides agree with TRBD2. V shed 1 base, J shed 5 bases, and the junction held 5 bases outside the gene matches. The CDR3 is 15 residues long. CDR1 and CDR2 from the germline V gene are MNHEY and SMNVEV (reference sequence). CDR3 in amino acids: CASSLLGTSTETQYF. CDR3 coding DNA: TGTGCCAGCAGTTTATTAGGGACTAGCACCGAGACCCAGTACTTC.

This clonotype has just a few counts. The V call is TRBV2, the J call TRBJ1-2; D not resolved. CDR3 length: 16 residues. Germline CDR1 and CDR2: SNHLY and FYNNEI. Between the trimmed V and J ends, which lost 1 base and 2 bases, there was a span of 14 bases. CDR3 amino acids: CASSEGFGGTNYGYTF. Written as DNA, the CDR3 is TGTGCCAGCAGTGAAGGGTTTGGAGGTACCAACTATGGCTACACCTTC.